This T cell receptor (beta chain) is drawn from a study of blood T cell repertoires in COVID-19. About the study: T cells, B-cell-depleted T cells, or PBMCs supplied cDNA or gDNA.

While infection was still active, Seattle patients were enrolled and then followed longitudinally. Original handling: Estimation of nucleated cell counts was performed using reference gene primer amplification. Produced via immunoSEQ multiplex PCR; TCRdb's table is partial and in-frame only. V and J calls plus clone size are reproduced from that table; the DNA served to infer D and trimming. Of about 64,000 clones listed, about nine tenths are singletons. Germline CDR1 and CDR2: ENHRY and SYGVKD. The CDR3 contains 15 residues. V lost 0 bases and J 7 bases, leaving 13 bases between the germline ends. The clonotype comes from a woman in her sixties or seventies with COVID-19, enrolled during active disease. Sequenced sample: peripheral blood. The rearrangement links TRBV10-3 to TRBJ2-1; TRBD2 might be the D (6 bases). The CDR3 DNA reads as TGTGCCATCAGTGAGTCGACGACTAGTTGGAATGAGCAGTTCTTC. Its translation: CAISESTTSWNEQFF.